This TCR beta chain was sequenced in a study of cytomegalovirus exposure and HLA in healthy donors. In the PCR, 60 Vbeta and 13 Jbeta primers were used. TCRdb's table, derived via immunoSEQ multiplex PCR, lists solely in-frame clones and lacks some. Counted here are 100,000 to 150,000 clones, about 73% occurring once; the ten biggest clones make up approximately 4.1%. The CDR3 loop spans 17 amino acids. V shed 1 base and J 5 bases; nucleotides not matched to a gene: 7. In germline, CDR1 is SGHDN, CDR2 FVKESK. The V gene is TRBV14, the J gene TRBJ2-1; TRBD2 aligns across 11 bases. Sequences were obtained from PBMCs. This TCR came from a woman in her thirties or forties in good health and CMV-seronegative. The CDR3 loop is CASSQVPGLAVNNEQFF. The CDR3 DNA is TGTGCCAGCAGCCAAGTACCGGGACTAGCGGTTAACAATGAGCAGTTCTTC.